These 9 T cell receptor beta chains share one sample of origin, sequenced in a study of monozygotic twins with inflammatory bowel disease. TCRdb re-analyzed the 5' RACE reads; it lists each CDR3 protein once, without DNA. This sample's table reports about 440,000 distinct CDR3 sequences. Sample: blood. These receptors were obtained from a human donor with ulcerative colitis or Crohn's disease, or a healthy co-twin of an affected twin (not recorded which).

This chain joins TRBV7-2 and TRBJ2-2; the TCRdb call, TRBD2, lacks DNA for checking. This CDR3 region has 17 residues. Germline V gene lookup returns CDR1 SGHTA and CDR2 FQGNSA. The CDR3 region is CASSLESSGRNTGELFF.

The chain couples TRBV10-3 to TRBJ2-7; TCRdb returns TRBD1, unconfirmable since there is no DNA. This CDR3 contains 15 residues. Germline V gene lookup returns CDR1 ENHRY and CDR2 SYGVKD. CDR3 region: CAISPGAAHSYEQYF.

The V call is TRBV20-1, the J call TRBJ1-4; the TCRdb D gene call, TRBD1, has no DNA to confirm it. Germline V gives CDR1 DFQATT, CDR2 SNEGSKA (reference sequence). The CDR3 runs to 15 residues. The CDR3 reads CSARDQGGLGEKLFF.

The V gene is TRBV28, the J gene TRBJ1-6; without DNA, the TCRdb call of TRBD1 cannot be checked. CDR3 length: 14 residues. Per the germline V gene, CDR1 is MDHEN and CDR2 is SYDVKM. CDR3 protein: CASSTGRFGSPLHF.

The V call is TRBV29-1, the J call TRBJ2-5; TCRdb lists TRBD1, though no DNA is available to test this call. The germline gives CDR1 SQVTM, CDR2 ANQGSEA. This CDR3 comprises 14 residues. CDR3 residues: CSVIPGTAQETQYF.

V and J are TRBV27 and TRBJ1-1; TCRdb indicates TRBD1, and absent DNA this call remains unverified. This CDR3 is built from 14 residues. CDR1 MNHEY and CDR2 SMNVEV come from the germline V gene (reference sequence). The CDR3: CASSPRQGYTEAFF.

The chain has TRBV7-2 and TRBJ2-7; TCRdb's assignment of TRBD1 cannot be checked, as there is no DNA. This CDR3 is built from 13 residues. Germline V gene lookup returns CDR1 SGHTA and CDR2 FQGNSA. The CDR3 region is CASSPGHFPEQYF.

This CDR3 reads CASSKKTYTLGQPQHF. This rearrangement joins TRBV28 to TRBJ1-5; TCRdb lists TRBD1, though no DNA is available to test this call. CDR1 and CDR2 from the germline V gene are MDHEN and SYDVKM. There are 16 residues in the CDR3. Full variable domain (missing parts from reference TRBV28 and TRBJ1-5): DVKVTQSSRYLVKRTGEKVFLECVQDMDHENMFWYRQDPGLGLRLIYFSYDVKMKEKGDIPEGYSVSREKKERFSLILESASTNQTSMYLCASSKKTYTLGQPQHFGDGTRLSIL.

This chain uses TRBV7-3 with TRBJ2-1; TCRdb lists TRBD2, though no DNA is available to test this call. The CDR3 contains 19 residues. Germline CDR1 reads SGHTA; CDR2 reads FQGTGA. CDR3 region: CASSLTVSGGTLPPNEQFF.